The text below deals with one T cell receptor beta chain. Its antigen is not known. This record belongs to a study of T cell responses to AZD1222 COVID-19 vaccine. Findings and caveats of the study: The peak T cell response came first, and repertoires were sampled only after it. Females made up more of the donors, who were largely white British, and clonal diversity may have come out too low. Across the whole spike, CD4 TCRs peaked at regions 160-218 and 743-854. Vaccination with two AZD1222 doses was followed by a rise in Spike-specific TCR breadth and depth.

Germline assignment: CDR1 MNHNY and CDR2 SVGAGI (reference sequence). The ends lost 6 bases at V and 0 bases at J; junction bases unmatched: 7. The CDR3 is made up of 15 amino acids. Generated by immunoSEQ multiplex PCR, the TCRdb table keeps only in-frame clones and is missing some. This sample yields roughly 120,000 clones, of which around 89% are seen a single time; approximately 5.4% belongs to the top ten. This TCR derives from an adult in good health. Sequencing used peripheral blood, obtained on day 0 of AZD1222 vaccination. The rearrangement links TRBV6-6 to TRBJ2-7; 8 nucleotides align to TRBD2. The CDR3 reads CASSKAGESSYEQYF. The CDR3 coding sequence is TGTGCCAGCAGCAAAGCGGGGGAGAGCTCCTACGAGCAGTACTTC.